What follows are 22 T cell receptor beta chains derived from one specimen sequenced in a study of regulatory T cells in long-lasting Graves disease. Assembly of TCR beta libraries relied on iRepertoire HTBI primers together with Arm-PCR of CDR3 regions. TCRdb analysed the multiplex PCR reads with MiXCR anew, one entry per CDR3 protein. The sample gives approximately 470,000 distinct CDR3 sequences, 15% to 20% of which show up once; approximately 12% is in the top ten. Time point of the sample: newly diagnosed GD, antithyroid drugs for less than 3 months. PBMCs were the source of the RNA used for TCR sequencing. The same sample was also studied in work on T cells in Graves' hyperthyroidism and ophthalmopathy.

The specimen was peripheral blood mononuclear cells (PBMCs), collected at new diagnosis, from a patient treated with antithyroid drugs. The receptors stem from a man in his forties or fifties with Graves disease.

In this sample, this clonotype turned up a few times. The rearrangement uses TRBV5-6 and TRBJ1-4; 10 nucleotides line up with TRBD1. The CDR3 is 15 residues long. The V gene end was trimmed by 2 bases and the J gene end by 7 bases; junction bases not matched to a gene: 5. The germline CDR1 and CDR2 sequences are SGHDT and YYEEEE. CDR3 sequence reads: CASSFRQGAGEKLFF. CDR3 bases: TGTGCCAGCAGCTTTCGACAGGGGGCAGGTGAAAAACTGTTTTTT.

This chain links TRBV6-2 or TRBV6-3 with TRBJ2-7; the match to TRBD1 covers 9 bases. Per germline, CDR1 MNHEY and CDR2 SVGEGT. The CDR3 covers 13 residues. Losses at the gene ends were 5 bases for V and 3 bases for J; bases not matched to a gene: 2. The CDR3 sequence is CASSGTGLYEQYF. In nucleotides, the CDR3 is TGTGCCAGCAGTGGGACAGGGCTCTACGAGCAGTACTTC.

This clonotype was picked up many times. The chain uses TRBV7-3 and TRBJ2-4, with D possibly TRBD2 on 5 matching bases. Trimming took off 2 bases at V and 3 bases at J, with 5 bases between the two ends. The CDR3 spans 13 residues. Per germline, CDR1 SGHTA and CDR2 FQGTGA. DNA for the CDR3: TGTGCCAGCAGCTTAGGGAGCAAAAACATTCAGTACTTC. Translating it yields CASSLGSKNIQYF. Supplemented by reference TRBV7-3 and TRBJ2-4, the full variable domain reads GAGVSQTPSNKVTEKGKYVELRCDPISGHTALYWYRQSLGQGPEFLIYFQGTGAADDSGLPNDRFFAVRPEGSVSTLKIQRTERGDSAVYLCASSLGSKNIQYFGAGTRLSVL.

Only a few counts were recorded for this clonotype. This chain uses TRBV29-1 with TRBJ2-7; possibly TRBD2 for D (5 bases). CDR3 length equals 15 residues. Germline V gene data show CDR1 as SQVTM and CDR2 as ANQGSEA. V lost 2 bases and J lost 1, with 15 bases in between. CDR3 bases: TGCAGCGTTGAACGAGTCACGGGGAGATCCTACGAGCAGTACTTC. Its translation is CSVERVTGRSYEQYF.

This clonotype showed up many times. The chain couples TRBV20-1 to TRBJ2-7; 7 nucleotides line up with TRBD2. The CDR3 consists of 13 residues. CDR1 and CDR2 (germline): DFQATT, SNEGSKA (reference sequence). Losses at the gene ends were 6 bases for V and 5 bases for J; bases not matched to a gene: 10. The CDR3: CSAESGGSDEQYF. The CDR3 DNA follows: TGCAGTGCGGAGTCGGGAGGTTCTGACGAGCAGTACTTC.

There are many counts of this clonotype. The rearrangement uses TRBV27 and TRBJ1-5; D ambiguous. V was trimmed by 6 bases and J by 4 bases, leaving 13 bases between them. Germline V gene sequence: CDR1 MNHEY, CDR2 SMNVEV (reference sequence). The CDR3 has 14 amino acids. The CDR3 DNA is TGTGCCAGCAGACTAGACGGTTATAATCAGCCCCAGCATTTT. It translates to CASRLDGYNQPQHF.

This clonotype appeared many times. The chain carries TRBV9 and TRBJ2-1, with a tentative D call TRBD2 (6 bases). The CDR3 extends over 16 amino acids. Trimming cost V 0 bases and J 0 bases, with 10 bases left between them. From germline, CDR1 is SGDLS and CDR2 YYNGEE. Here the CDR3 reads CASSVAVGGSYNEQFF. DNA of the CDR3: TGTGCCAGCAGCGTAGCAGTGGGAGGCTCCTACAATGAGCAGTTCTTC.

In its sample, this clonotype was seen many times. This chain joins TRBV29-1 and TRBJ2-1; 9 nucleotides line up with TRBD2. From germline, CDR1 is SQVTM and CDR2 ANQGSEA. V trimming: 4 bases; J trimming: 0 bases; junction bases outside the gene matches: 13. The CDR3 runs to 18 residues. The CDR3 region has the DNA TGCAGCGTTGTTGTGGTGTTGACTAGCGGAGACTCCTACAATGAGCAGTTCTTC. Translated, it gives CSVVVVLTSGDSYNEQFF.

This clonotype was observed a handful of times. The J gene is TRBJ2-4, the V gene TRBV27; 9 nucleotides agree with TRBD2. The CDR3 is 17 residues long. CDR1 is MNHEY, CDR2 SMNVEV, per germline (reference sequence). The V gene end was trimmed by 5 bases and the J gene end by 0 bases; junction bases not matched to a gene: 8. The CDR3 bases are TGTGCCAGCAGTCTAGCGGGACCATCTCTAGCCAAAAACATTCAGTACTTC. This translates into CASSLAGPSLAKNIQYF.

Many counts were recorded for this clonotype. The chain combines TRBV11-3 with TRBJ2-7; D may be TRBD2 (5 bases). CDR3 length: 16 residues. Trimming removed 5 bases from V and 7 bases from J, with 24 bases in between. Germline CDR1 and CDR2: SGHNT and YENEEA. DNA of the CDR3: TGTGCCAGCAGCCCCGTTGGACGGACGGGGTTTAAAGAGCAGTACTTC. This sequence encodes CASSPVGRTGFKEQYF.

This clonotype was seen repeatedly, ten times or more. The rearrangement links TRBV20-1 to TRBJ2-1, with 15 bases that match TRBD2. With 4 bases clipped from V and 7 bases from J, the junction kept 2 bases outside the gene matches. The germline V gene has CDR1 DFQATT and CDR2 SNEGSKA (reference sequence). There are 14 residues in the CDR3. In DNA form, the CDR3 reads TGCAGTGCTACCGGGACTAGCGGGGGGAATGAGCAGTTCTTC. Its protein product is CSATGTSGGNEQFF.

This sequence joins TRBV9 and TRBJ1-1; D gene unclear. V lost 0 bases and J lost 1, with 10 bases in between. The CDR3 length is 15 residues. Germline V gene lookup returns CDR1 SGDLS and CDR2 YYNGEE. CDR3 DNA sequence: TGTGCCAGCAGCGTAGCATGGGGTCAGAACACTGAAGCTTTCTTT. It yields the protein CASSVAWGQNTEAFF.

This clonotype was detected only once. A single base separates this from a much larger clone, so it may be a read error. The rearrangement uses TRBV6-2 or TRBV6-3 and TRBJ2-3; TRBD2 agrees at 12 bases. The assigned J gene may be wrong: the sequence end matches TRBJ2-1 better. There are 16 residues in the CDR3. Germline V lookup: CDR1 MNHEY, CDR2 SVGEGT. In DNA form, the CDR3 reads TGTGCCAGCAGTTACTCTCTAGCGGGAGGGTCAGAGACCCAGTTCTTC. As protein: CASSYSLAGGSETQFF.

This clonotype came up many times. The chain carries TRBV20-1 and TRBJ2-1; 8 nucleotides agree with TRBD2. Germline V gene sequence: CDR1 DFQATT, CDR2 SNEGSKA (reference sequence). The CDR3 spans 14 residues. The J segment lost 6 bases and the V segment lost 1 base, leaving 5 bases of the junction unmatched. The CDR3 DNA sequence: TGCAGTGCTAGAGGAGCGGGAGTAACCAATGAGCAGTTCTTC. It translates to CSARGAGVTNEQFF.

This clonotype was found a few times. The gene calls are TRBV28 and TRBJ1-2, with a tentative D call TRBD1 (5 bases). Germline loops: CDR1 MDHEN, CDR2 SYDVKM. This CDR3 spans 14 amino acids. V dropped 3 bases and J dropped 8 bases, with 16 bases sitting between them. This CDR3 reads CASSFPTAPWGYTF. In DNA, the CDR3 is TGTGCCAGCAGTTTTCCGACAGCCCCTTGGGGCTACACCTTC.

The table lists this clonotype with many counts. The CDR3 coding sequence is TGTGCCAGCAGCTTAGGTCCAGGGGGAAACACCGGGGAGCTGTTTTTT. Protein: CASSLGPGGNTGELFF. This chain links TRBV13 with TRBJ2-2; 7 nucleotides line up with TRBD1. The germline V gene has CDR1 PRHDT and CDR2 FYEKMQ (reference sequence). This CDR3 has 16 residues. J was trimmed by 2 bases and V by 0 bases; bases with no gene match: 3.

The chain links TRBV5-5 to TRBJ1-1; possibly TRBD1 for D (6 bases). The CDR3 is made up of 13 amino acids. In germline, CDR1 is SGHKS, CDR2 YYEKEE (reference sequence). Trimming left V 5 bases short and J 8 bases short, with 16 bases between. Here the CDR3 DNA reads TGTGCCAGCAGACCGGACAGTATTTTGGAAGCTTTCTTT. Its translation: CASRPDSILEAFF.

This clonotype showed up many times. The V gene is TRBV4-1, the J gene TRBJ1-1, with 7 bases aligning to TRBD1. The V and J ends lost 2 bases and 11 bases, in that order; junction bases with no gene match: 8. This CDR3 has 13 amino acids. CDR1 is MGHRA, CDR2 YSYEKL, per germline. The CDR3, as DNA: TGCGCCAGCAGCCAACAGGAGGGGGCGCGTGCTTTCTTT. This translates into CASSQQEGARAFF.

This clonotype was found many times. The chain uses TRBV18 and TRBJ2-5; tentative D call: TRBD2 (5 bases). The V end was cut by 2 bases, the J end by 5 bases, with 15 bases between. CDR3 length equals 15 residues. Per germline, CDR1 KGHSH and CDR2 LQKENI. The CDR3 coding sequence is TGTGCCAGCTCACCAGCTTTTAGCGCCATCGAGACCCAGTACTTC. This codes for CASSPAFSAIETQYF.

This chain joins TRBV6-2 or TRBV6-3 and TRBJ1-6; 12 bases map to TRBD1. With 6 bases clipped from V and 3 bases from J, the junction kept 6 bases outside the gene matches. This CDR3 region has 17 residues. Per the germline V gene, CDR1 is MNHEY and CDR2 is SVGEGT. The CDR3 is CASSLGTGGVYNSPLHF. The CDR3 DNA is TGTGCCAGCAGCCTAGGGACAGGGGGCGTCTATAATTCACCCCTCCACTTT.

This clonotype was picked up a small number of times. J is TRBJ2-6 and V is TRBV24-1; perhaps TRBD1 as D (6 bases). CDR1 KGHDR and CDR2 SFDVKD come from the germline V gene. The ends were cut back, 4 bases at V and 2 bases at J, with 8 bases in the middle. The CDR3 has 15 residues. The CDR3 DNA sequence: TGTGCCACCAGTGACAACAGGGCTGGGGCCAACGTCCTGACTTTC. Amino acids: CATSDNRAGANVLTF.

This clonotype was detected ten times or more. This sequence joins TRBV5-1 and TRBJ1-2, with D unresolved. The ends were cut back, 4 bases at V and 1 base at J, with 8 bases in the middle. CDR3 size: 13 residues. The germline V gene has CDR1 SGHRS and CDR2 YFSETQ. CDR3: CASSPGVNYGYTF. Written as DNA, the CDR3 is TGCGCCAGCAGCCCCGGGGTTAACTATGGCTACACCTTC.